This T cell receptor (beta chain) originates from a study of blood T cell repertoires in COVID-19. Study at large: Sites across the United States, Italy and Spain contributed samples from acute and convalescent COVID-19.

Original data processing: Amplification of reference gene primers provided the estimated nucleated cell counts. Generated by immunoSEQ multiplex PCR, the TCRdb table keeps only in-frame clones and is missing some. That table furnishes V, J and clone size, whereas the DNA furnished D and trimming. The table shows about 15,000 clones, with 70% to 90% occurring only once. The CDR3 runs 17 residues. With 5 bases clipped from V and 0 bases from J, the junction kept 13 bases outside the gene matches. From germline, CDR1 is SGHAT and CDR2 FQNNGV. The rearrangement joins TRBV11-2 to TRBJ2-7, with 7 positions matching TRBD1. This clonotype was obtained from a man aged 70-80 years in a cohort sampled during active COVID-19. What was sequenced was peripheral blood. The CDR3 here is CASSTTLPRQGSYEQYF. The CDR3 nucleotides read TGTGCCAGCAGCACAACCCTCCCCCGACAGGGCTCCTACGAGCAGTACTTC.